One and the same sample provided the 5 T cell receptor beta chains below, sequenced in a study of blood T cell repertoires in COVID-19. Sequencing used immunoSEQ multiplex PCR; TCRdb keeps in-frame clones, though not all of them. The sample yields approximately 390,000 clones, roughly 88% seen once. The sequenced material came from PBMCs or T cells enriched from blood (not recorded which). Source of these receptors: a woman in her thirties or forties with acute COVID-19.

This clone was picked up one time. The chain is built from TRBV6-5 and TRBJ1-2; no clear D gene. The CDR3 is made up of 14 amino acids. Germline CDR1 and CDR2: MNHEY and SVGAGI. Trimming shortened V by 2 bases and J by 3 bases, and 10 bases separated the two germline ends. CDR3 residues: CASSYGEFDYGYTF. The CDR3 nucleotides read TGTGCCAGCAGTTACGGGGAGTTTGACTATGGCTACACCTTC.

The genes are TRBV12-3 or TRBV12-4 and TRBJ1-2, with TRBD1 matching over 10 bases. With 6 bases clipped from V and 4 bases from J, the junction kept 2 bases outside the gene matches. This CDR3 is built from 13 residues. This chain's CDR3 is CASRRDRGYGYTF. Written as DNA, the CDR3 is TGTGCCAGCAGGCGGGACAGGGGCTATGGCTACACCTTC.

The V gene is TRBV10-3, the J gene TRBJ1-6, with D maybe TRBD1 (5 bases). Per the germline V gene, CDR1 is ENHRY and CDR2 is SYGVKD. CDR3 length equals 14 residues. Trimming pared 4 bases from V and 5 bases from J, leaving 9 bases between. The CDR3 loop is CAISGRADNSPLHF. CDR3 nucleotides: TGTGCCATCAGTGGCAGGGCCGATAATTCACCCCTCCACTTT.

The chain links TRBV19 to TRBJ1-2; possibly TRBD1 for D (6 bases). This CDR3 contains 13 residues. The V and J ends lost 5 bases and 5 bases respectively, with 12 bases between them. The germline gives CDR1 LNHDA, CDR2 SQIVND (reference sequence). The CDR3 loop reads CASSLPGDYGYTF. CDR3 in DNA: TGTGCCAGTAGTCTCCCAGGGGATTATGGCTACACCTTC.

The gene calls are TRBV4-1 and TRBJ1-2; D not certain. Trimming took 0 bases from V and 3 from J, leaving 8 bases between them. Looked up from germline, CDR1 is MGHRA and CDR2 is YSYEKL. The CDR3 sequence is 14 residues long. This CDR3 reads CASSQEENHYGYTF. The CDR3 DNA sequence: TGCGCCAGCAGCCAAGAGGAGAACCACTATGGCTACACCTTC.